The 27 T cell receptor beta chains in this list originate from one sample, sequenced in a study of response to subunit inactivated influenza vaccine. TCRdb passed the RT-PCR reads through MiXCR, listing each CDR3 protein once. The table has more than 600,000 distinct CDR3 sequences, 15% to 20% seen once. The specimen was PBMCs from blood, collected around 5 days after vaccination. The source is a man in his fifties who received an inactivated influenza vaccine.

This clonotype was found a few times. The gene calls are TRBV7-2 and TRBJ2-5; the D gene is possibly TRBD2 (7 bases). The ends were cut back, 1 base at V and 5 bases at J, with 14 bases in the middle. CDR3 length: 15 residues. Germline loops: CDR1 SGHTA, CDR2 FQGNSA. DNA for the CDR3: TGTGCCAGCAGCTTAGGAGGGGGGGCGTATGAGACCCAGTACTTC. It codes for CASSLGGGAYETQYF. Together with reference TRBV7-2 and TRBJ2-5, the CDR3 gives the full variable domain: GAGVSQSPSNKVTEKGKDVELRCDPISGHTALYWYRQSLGQGLEFLIYFQGNSAPDKSGLPSDRFSAERTGGSVSTLTIQRTQQEDSAVYLCASSLGGGAYETQYFGPGTRLLVL.

This chain links TRBV7-2 with TRBJ2-5; the match to TRBD2 covers 12 bases. The CDR3 is 16 amino acids. Per germline, CDR1 SGHTA and CDR2 FQGNSA. Germline trimming cut 5 bases from V and 2 bases from J; bases unmatched to any gene: 6. In DNA form, the CDR3 reads TGTGCCAGCAGCATGACTAGCGGGAGTAGGCAAGAGACCCAGTACTTC. Protein: CASSMTSGSRQETQYF.

This clonotype was recorded a few times. The chain recombines TRBV12-3 or TRBV12-4 with TRBJ2-4; D is undetermined. The CDR3 is made up of 15 amino acids. The ends were cut back, 3 bases at V and 2 bases at J, with 11 bases in the middle. The chain's CDR3 is CASSLPRTTKNIQYF. The CDR3 bases are TGTGCCAGCAGTTTGCCTAGAACTACCAAAAACATTCAGTACTTC.

V gene TRBV29-1 combines with J gene TRBJ2-2; no firm D call. The CDR3 covers 13 residues. Trimming left V 6 bases short and J 5 bases short, with 13 bases between. Germline V gene lookup returns CDR1 SQVTM and CDR2 ANQGSEA. The CDR3 spells CSVQPDSTGELFF. The CDR3 coding sequence is TGCAGCGTCCAGCCGGATTCTACCGGGGAGCTGTTTTTT.

With regard to this clonotype: A much larger clone sits a single nucleotide away, making a read error possible. The chain combines TRBV20-1 with TRBJ2-3; tentative D call: TRBD1 (7 bases). Germline CDR1 DFQATT, CDR2 SNEGSKA (reference sequence). The CDR3 has 14 residues. In DNA form, the CDR3 reads TGCAGTGTCTCCGGAGGGGGCGCAACAGGTACGCAGTATTTT. It is translated as CSVSGGGATGTQYF.

This rearrangement joins TRBV7-8 to TRBJ2-3; perhaps TRBD1 as D (6 bases). The length of the CDR3 is 14 residues. In germline, CDR1 is SGHVS, CDR2 FQNEAQ. Trimming cost V 5 bases and J 2 bases, with 11 bases left between them. The CDR3 protein is CASSRTGNTDTQYF. CDR3 bases: TGTGCCAGCAGCCGAACAGGGAACACAGATACGCAGTATTTT.

This rearrangement joins TRBV29-1 to TRBJ2-5; a possible D gene is TRBD1 (5 bases). V dropped 4 bases and J dropped 5 bases, with 14 bases sitting between them. Looked up from germline, CDR1 is SQVTM and CDR2 is ANQGSEA. The CDR3 totals 13 residues. DNA for the CDR3: TGCAGCGTTGTATGGGGCAAGAGGGAGACCCAGTACTTC. Protein product: CSVVWGKRETQYF. Full variable domain (rest looked up from reference TRBV29-1 and TRBJ2-5): SAVISQKPSRDICQRGTSLTIQCQVDSQVTMMFWYRQQPGQSLTLIATANQGSEATYESGFVIDKFPISRPNLTFSTLTVSNMSPEDSSIYLCSVVWGKRETQYFGPGTRLLVL.

V and J are TRBV10-1 and TRBJ2-1; 7 bases match TRBD1. Germline lookup yields CDR1 WNHNN and CDR2 SYGVQD (reference sequence). The ends lost 0 bases at V and 6 bases at J; junction bases unmatched: 2. The CDR3 is 14 residues long. In DNA form, the CDR3 reads TGCGCCAGCAGTGAGTCGGGGGACAGCAATGAGCAGTTCTTC. Translated: CASSESGDSNEQFF.

The chain carries TRBV20-1 and TRBJ1-5; TRBD1 is a possible D gene (6 bases). CDR3 length equals 14 residues. CDR1 and CDR2 from the germline V gene are DFQATT and SNEGSKA (reference sequence). V lost 1 base and J lost 5, with 12 bases in between. CDR3 nucleotides: TGCAGTGCTAGAGTGACCAGGGGAGATCAGCCCCAGCATTTT. This encodes CSARVTRGDQPQHF.

This clonotype was found a few times. V is TRBV7-7 and J is TRBJ2-5; D is unresolved. Germline V gene data show CDR1 as SSHAT and CDR2 as FNYEAQ (reference sequence). The CDR3 length is 13 residues. With 6 bases removed from V and 9 bases from J, the gap between germline ends came to 17 bases. The CDR3 nucleotides are TGTGCCAGCAGTCGAAACCCCTTTAGGGCCCAGTACTTC. Protein: CASSRNPFRAQYF. Full variable domain (rest looked up from reference TRBV7-7 and TRBJ2-5): GAGVSQSPRYKVTKRGQDVTLRCDPISSHATLYWYQQALGQGPEFLTYFNYEAQPDKSGLPSDRFSAERPEGSISTLTIQRTEQRDSAMYRCASSRNPFRAQYFGPGTRLLVL.

This chain links TRBV6-5 with TRBJ2-7; 12 bases align to TRBD2. Germline V gene lookup returns CDR1 MNHEY and CDR2 SVGAGI. The length of the CDR3 is 16 residues. V shed 4 bases and J 7 bases; nucleotides not matched to a gene: 11. CDR3 DNA sequence: TGTGCCAGCAGTTGGGGACTAGCGGGTCGTCTCAAGGAGCAGTACTTC. Amino acids: CASSWGLAGRLKEQYF.

J is TRBJ2-1 and V is TRBV7-9; D is possibly TRBD1 or TRBD2 (6 bases each). Trimming removed 4 bases from V and 8 bases from J, with 24 bases in between. CDR3 length equals 17 residues. The germline CDR1 and CDR2 sequences are SEHNR and FQNEAQ (reference sequence). The DNA for the CDR3 is TGTGCCAGCAGCTCCTTCGGACTACAGGGATTCTATTATGAGCAGTTCTTC. Translation: CASSSFGLQGFYYEQFF. Full variable domain (rest looked up from reference TRBV7-9 and TRBJ2-1): DTGVSQNPRHKITKRGQNVTFRCDPISEHNRLYWYRQTLGQGPEFLTYFQNEAQLEKSRLLSDRFSAERPKGSFSTLEIQRTEQGDSAMYLCASSSFGLQGFYYEQFFGPGTRLTVL.

CDR3 region: CASSVLQGNLNYGYTF. CDR3 coding DNA: TGTGCCAGCAGCGTACTACAGGGGAACTTAAACTATGGCTACACCTTC. V is TRBV7-9 and J is TRBJ1-2, with 7 nucleotides matching TRBD1. The CDR3 has 16 residues. Germline V gene sequence: CDR1 SEHNR, CDR2 FQNEAQ (reference sequence). The V gene end was trimmed by 5 bases and the J gene end by 2 bases; junction bases not matched to a gene: 11. Variable domain in full (rest from reference TRBV7-9 and TRBJ1-2): DTGVSQNPRHKITKRGQNVTFRCDPISEHNRLYWYRQTLGQGPEFLTYFQNEAQLEKSRLLSDRFSAERPKGSFSTLEIQRTEQGDSAMYLCASSVLQGNLNYGYTFGSGTRLTVV.

This chain uses TRBV19 with TRBJ2-2; no clear D. V lost 7 bases and J 6 bases, leaving 12 bases between the germline ends. CDR3 size: 13 residues. CDR1 and CDR2 (germline): LNHDA, SQIVND (reference sequence). The CDR3 nucleotides are TGTGCCAGTACCCCCGACCCCGCCGGGGAGCTGTTTTTT. Amino acids: CASTPDPAGELFF. Combining the CDR3 with reference TRBV19 and TRBJ2-2 gives the whole variable domain DGGITQSPKYLFRKEGQNVTLSCEQNLNHDAMYWYRQDPGQGLRLIYYSQIVNDFQKGDIAEGYSVSREKKESFPLTVTSAQKNPTAFYLCASTPDPAGELFFGEGSRLTVL.

This clonotype occurred a few times. The rearrangement uses TRBV12-3 or TRBV12-4 and TRBJ2-5; 13 bases align to TRBD2. CDR3 length: 15 amino acids. Germline trimming cut 2 bases from V and 3 bases from J; bases unmatched to any gene: 0. CDR3 nucleotides: TGTGCCAGCAGTTTAACTAGCGGGAGGGAAGAGACCCAGTACTTC. It translates to CASSLTSGREETQYF.

The V call is TRBV9, the J call TRBJ2-7; 8 bases agree with TRBD2. Germline V CDR1 and CDR2: SGDLS, YYNGEE. CDR3 length: 17 residues. V lost 4 bases, J lost 1 base, and 13 bases stayed unmatched. CDR3 coding DNA: TGTGCCAGCAGCCCATACGGGAGCGGGAGCGGGTCCTACGAGCAGTACTTC. It yields the protein CASSPYGSGSGSYEQYF.

This clonotype was detected once. The chain has TRBV28 and TRBJ2-4; tentatively, D is TRBD2 (5 bases). V lost 4 bases to trimming and J lost 3 bases, with 13 bases between them. Per the germline V gene, CDR1 is MDHEN and CDR2 is SYDVKM. The CDR3 extends over 15 amino acids. CDR3 residues: CASSWSGDGKNIQYF. CDR3 sequence (DNA): TGTGCCAGCAGTTGGAGCGGAGACGGCAAAAACATTCAGTACTTC.

Worth noting for this clonotype: The junction departs from the called germline gene at one end, perhaps through a read error. V gene TRBV10-3 combines with J gene TRBJ1-3; D unresolved. Germline V lookup: CDR1 ENHRY, CDR2 SYGVKD. This CDR3 spans 14 amino acids. CDR3 sequence (DNA): TGTGCCATCACTGGCAGCCACTCTGGAACCACCATATATTTT. It translates to CAITGSHSGTTIYF.

V and J are TRBV5-1 and TRBJ1-1, with a possible D match to TRBD1 (5 bases). Per germline, CDR1 SGHRS and CDR2 YFSETQ. CDR3 length equals 12 residues. The V end lost 4 bases, the J end lost 4 bases, and 8 bases lay between the germline ends. The CDR3 loop is CASSPTATEAFF. The CDR3 DNA reads TGCGCCAGCAGCCCGACAGCCACTGAAGCTTTCTTT.

This clonotype was recorded a few times. The chain combines TRBV9 with TRBJ2-1, with 8 bases identical to TRBD1. CDR3 length equals 15 residues. The germline V gene has CDR1 SGDLS and CDR2 YYNGEE. Losses at the gene ends were 0 bases for V and 6 bases for J; bases not matched to a gene: 5. The CDR3 coding sequence is TGTGCCAGCAGCGTAGGGGGCAGGGGGCTCAATGAGCAGTTCTTC. This gives the protein CASSVGGRGLNEQFF.

This clonotype was counted many times. The V call is TRBV7-2, the J call TRBJ1-2; D is perhaps TRBD1 (6 bases). CDR1 SGHTA and CDR2 FQGNSA come from the germline V gene. The CDR3 is made up of 15 amino acids. Trimming cost V 6 bases and J 0 bases, with 14 bases left between them. The CDR3 loop is CASSSGGGSNYGYTF. The CDR3 bases are TGTGCCAGCAGTTCGGGGGGCGGATCTAACTATGGCTACACCTTC. Based on the CDR3 plus reference TRBV7-2 and TRBJ1-2, the full variable domain is GAGVSQSPSNKVTEKGKDVELRCDPISGHTALYWYRQSLGQGLEFLIYFQGNSAPDKSGLPSDRFSAERTGGSVSTLTIQRTQQEDSAVYLCASSSGGGSNYGYTFGSGTRLTVV.

V and J are TRBV10-3 and TRBJ1-1; D gene unclear. Trimming stripped 3 bases from V and 1 base from J, with 9 bases between. Germline V CDR1 and CDR2: ENHRY, SYGVKD. The CDR3 length is 14 residues. The CDR3 bases are TGTGCCATCAGTGATCGGCGGGGGAACACTGAAGCTTTCTTT. Translating it yields CAISDRRGNTEAFF.

The chain uses TRBV7-2 and TRBJ2-5; possibly TRBD2 for D (7 bases). Germline V gives CDR1 SGHTA, CDR2 FQGNSA. V was pared by 5 bases and J by 5 bases, with 18 bases between. The CDR3 is 15 residues long. CDR3 sequence (DNA): TGTGCCAGCAGCGTCGGTGGGGGGGGCATGGAGACCCAGTACTTC. This sequence encodes CASSVGGGGMETQYF.

The J gene is TRBJ1-4, the V gene TRBV7-9; D might be TRBD1 (6 bases). The V gene lost 5 bases and the J gene lost 6 bases, with 13 bases spanning the gap. This CDR3 contains 14 residues. Germline CDR1 is SEHNR and CDR2 is FQNEAQ (reference sequence). CDR3 amino acids: CASSPGGLYEKLFF. CDR3 in DNA: TGTGCCAGCAGCCCTGGGGGGCTCTATGAAAAACTGTTTTTT.

The V gene is TRBV3-1, the J gene TRBJ2-7; D call uncertain. Germline-derived CDR1 and CDR2 are LGHDT and YNNKEL (reference sequence). The V gene lost 0 bases and the J gene lost 6 bases, with 12 bases spanning the gap. The CDR3 consists of 14 residues. CDR3 amino acids: CASSQDSRWGEQYF. The CDR3 DNA sequence: TGTGCCAGCAGCCAAGATTCTCGGTGGGGCGAGCAGTACTTC.

The chain joins TRBV11-2 to TRBJ1-1; D unclear. The CDR3 covers 13 residues. Germline V gene sequence: CDR1 SGHAT, CDR2 FQNNGV. Between the trimmed V and J ends, which lost 3 bases and 1 base, there was a span of 6 bases. CDR3 residues: CASSFKSNTEAFF. CDR3 DNA sequence: TGTGCCAGCAGCTTCAAATCGAACACTGAAGCTTTCTTT.

This clonotype was counted between two and nine times. This chain links TRBV5-5 with TRBJ2-3; no firm D call. Germline lookup yields CDR1 SGHKS and CDR2 YYEKEE (reference sequence). The CDR3 spans 13 residues. The germline V and J ends were trimmed by 7 bases and 2 bases, with 11 bases remaining between them. CDR3 in amino acids: CASSVRTTDTQYF. The CDR3 DNA reads TGTGCCAGCTCGGTTCGGACCACAGATACGCAGTATTTT.